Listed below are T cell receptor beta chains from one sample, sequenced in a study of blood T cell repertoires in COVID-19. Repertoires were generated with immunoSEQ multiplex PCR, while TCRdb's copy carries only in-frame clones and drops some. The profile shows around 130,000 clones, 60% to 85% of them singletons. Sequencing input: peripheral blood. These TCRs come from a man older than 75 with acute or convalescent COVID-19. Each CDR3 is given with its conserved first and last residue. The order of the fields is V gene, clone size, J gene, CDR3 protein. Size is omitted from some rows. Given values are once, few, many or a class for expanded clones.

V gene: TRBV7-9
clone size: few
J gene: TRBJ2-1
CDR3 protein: CASSASSGGRANEQFF

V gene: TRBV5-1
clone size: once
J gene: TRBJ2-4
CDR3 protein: CASSLGIGAKNIQYF

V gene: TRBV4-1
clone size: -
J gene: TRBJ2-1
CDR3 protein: CASSQDLRDEQFF

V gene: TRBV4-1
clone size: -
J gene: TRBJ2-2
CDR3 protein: CASSHRKGAGFTGELFF

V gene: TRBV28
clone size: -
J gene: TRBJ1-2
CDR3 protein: CASSSGQAITDGYTF

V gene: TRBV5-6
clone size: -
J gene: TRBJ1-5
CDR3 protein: CASSFRQSNQPQHF

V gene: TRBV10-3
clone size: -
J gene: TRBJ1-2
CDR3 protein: CAISDSESYGYTF

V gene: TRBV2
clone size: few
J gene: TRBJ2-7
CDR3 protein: CASSERGLNSYEQYF

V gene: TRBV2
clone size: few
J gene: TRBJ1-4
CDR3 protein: CASSVPMDRRWTNEKLFF

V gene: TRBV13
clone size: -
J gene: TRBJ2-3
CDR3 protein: CASSWRLASTDTQYF

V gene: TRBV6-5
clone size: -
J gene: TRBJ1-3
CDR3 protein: CASSDLSRAGNTIYF

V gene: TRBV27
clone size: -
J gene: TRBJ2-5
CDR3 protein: CASSLDRVRETQYF

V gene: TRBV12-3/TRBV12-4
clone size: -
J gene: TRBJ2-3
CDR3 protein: CASSFGGTDTQYF

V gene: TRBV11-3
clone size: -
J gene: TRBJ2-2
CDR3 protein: CASSFRSGETGELFF

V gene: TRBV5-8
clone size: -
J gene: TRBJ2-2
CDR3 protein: CASSVDRVMKTGELFF

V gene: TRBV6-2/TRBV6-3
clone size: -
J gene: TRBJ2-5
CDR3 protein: CASSYSPRSEETQYF

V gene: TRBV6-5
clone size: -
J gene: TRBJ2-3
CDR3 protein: CASSPDGGGQTQYF

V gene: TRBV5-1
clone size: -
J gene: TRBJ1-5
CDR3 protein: CASSPMGGADSNQPQHF

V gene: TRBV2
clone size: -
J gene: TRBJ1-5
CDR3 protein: CASSTTGMGQPQHF

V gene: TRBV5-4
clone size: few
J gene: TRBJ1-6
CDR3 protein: CASSVGQIFGNSPLHF

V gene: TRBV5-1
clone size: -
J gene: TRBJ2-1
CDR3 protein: CASSLEFPERNEQFF

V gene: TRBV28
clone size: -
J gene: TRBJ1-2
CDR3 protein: CASSLQGVGYTF

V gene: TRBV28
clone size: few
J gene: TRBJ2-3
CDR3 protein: CASSESGTGVSDTQYF

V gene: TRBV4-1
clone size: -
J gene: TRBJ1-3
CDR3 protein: CASSQEVGWQGAYSGNTIYF

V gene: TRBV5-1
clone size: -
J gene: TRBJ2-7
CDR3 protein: CASSLTGPFSEQYF

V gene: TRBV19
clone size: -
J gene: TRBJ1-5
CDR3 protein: CASSTGARSNQPQHF

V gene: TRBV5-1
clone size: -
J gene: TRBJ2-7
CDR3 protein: CASSLATGYSHEQYF

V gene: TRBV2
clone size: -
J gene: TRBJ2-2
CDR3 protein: CASSVQGQQNTGELFF

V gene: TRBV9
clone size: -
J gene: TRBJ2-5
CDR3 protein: CASSLQGEETQYF

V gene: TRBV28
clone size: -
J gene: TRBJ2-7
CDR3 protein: CASSIRDKLRSYEQYF

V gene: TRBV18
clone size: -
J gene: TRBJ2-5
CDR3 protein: CASSPEGIQYQETQYF